This T cell receptor (beta chain) was captured by sequencing in a study of T cell responses to AZD1222 COVID-19 vaccine. Researchers grouped second doses given at about 4 or about 12 weeks into one pool. A word on this clone: The antigen remains undetermined.

Germline CDR1 reads SGHDT; CDR2 reads YYEEEE. V was shortened by 1 base and J by 4 bases, with 14 bases between the two germline ends. The CDR3 loop spans 16 amino acids. Method: immunoSEQ multiplex PCR; TCRdb's copy keeps in-frame clones and lacks some. Here the sample spans over 110,000 clones, 75% to 90% being singletons. Study findings and constraints: The study found vaccine-associated CD4 TCRs spanning spike, dominant at 160-218 and 743-854. Seropositivity was recorded at baseline in only five to seven AZD1222 recipients. Two AZD1222 administrations were followed by greater Spike-specific TCR breadth and depth.

The chain couples TRBV5-6 to TRBJ2-2, with D possibly being TRBD1 (5 bases). This receptor was taken from an adult who received the AZD1222 COVID-19 vaccine. Sequenced material: peripheral blood, taken 28 days after the second AZD1222 dose. CDR3 bases: TGTGCCAGCAGCTTGTTTGGACACCCGGGCACCGGGGAGCTGTTTTTT. It encodes CASSLFGHPGTGELFF. The whole variable domain, filled in from reference TRBV5-6 and TRBJ2-2, reads DAGVTQSPTHLIKTRGQQVTLRCSPKSGHDTVSWYQQALGQGPQFIFQYYEEEERQRGNFPDRFSGHQFPNYSSELNVNALLLGDSALYLCASSLFGHPGTGELFFGEGSRLTVL.